A selection of T cell receptor beta chains follows, all from one sample in a study of CD8 T cells in ankylosing spondylitis. TCRdb called the 5' RACE reads again in MiXCR, with one record for every CDR3 protein. The sample lists fewer than 550,000 distinct CDR3 sequences, 5.3% occurring once. The sequenced material came from blood, either unsorted or a sorted T cell fraction (not recorded which). These receptor sequences come from a male donor with ankylosing spondylitis. CDR3s include the opening cysteine and the closing phenylalanine or tryptophan. A D gene is named only where the DNA matches it firmly. Clone size is not always given. Where it is, it says once, few, many or a class for expanded clones.

clone_size,d_call,j_call,v_call,cdr3_aa,cdr3_nt
many,NA,TRBJ2-7,TRBV5-1,CASSYDSIYEQYF,TGCGCCAGCAGCTACGACAGTATCTACGAGCAGTACTTC
many,NA,TRBJ1-6,TRBV5-1,CASSRTTANNSPLHF,TGCGCCAGCAGCAGGACTACAGCGAATAATTCACCCCTCCACTTT
many,NA,TRBJ1-1,TRBV7-9,CASSPDTYTEAFF,TGTGCCAGCAGCCCGGACACTTACACTGAAGCTTTCTTT
few,TRBD2,TRBJ2-1,TRBV6-2/TRBV6-3,CASRFLLAGGYNEQFF,TGTGCCAGCAGATTCCTACTAGCGGGGGGTTACAATGAGCAGTTCTTC
NA,TRBD1,TRBJ2-7,TRBV6-1,CASSVTGVSYEQYF,TGTGCCAGCAGTGTAACAGGGGTATCCTACGAGCAGTACTTC
NA,NA,TRBJ2-1,TRBV6-2/TRBV6-3,CASKGVSGLSSYNEQFF,TGTGCCAGCAAAGGAGTGAGTGGTCTTAGCTCCTACAATGAGCAGTTCTTC
many,NA,TRBJ2-7,TRBV7-2,CASSFLWGGTTYEQYF,TGTGCCAGCAGCTTCCTTTGGGGGGGGACAACCTACGAGCAGTACTTC
many,NA,TRBJ1-2,TRBV9,CASSVDVYGYTF,TGTGCCAGCAGCGTAGACGTCTATGGCTACACCTTC
many,NA,TRBJ1-2,TRBV6-5,CASSYPGLTYGYTF,TGTGCCAGCAGTTACCCAGGTCTCACATATGGCTACACCTTC
many,NA,TRBJ1-2,TRBV12-3/TRBV12-4,CASSLSREAIYGYTF,TGTGCCAGCAGTTTGAGTCGGGAGGCAATCTATGGCTACACCTTC
NA,TRBD1,TRBJ1-1,TRBV12-3/TRBV12-4,CASSKTGLYTEAFF,TGTGCCAGCAGTAAGACAGGGTTGTACACTGAAGCTTTCTTT
many,NA,TRBJ1-1,TRBV7-2,CASSGRMGTEAFF,TGTGCCAGCAGTGGACGCATGGGCACTGAAGCTTTCTTT
many,TRBD2,TRBJ2-3,TRBV20-1,CSARDPLSGGDPDTQYF,TGCAGTGCTAGAGATCCCCTTAGCGGGGGGGACCCAGATACGCAGTATTTT
few,TRBD1,TRBJ1-2,TRBV20-1,CSATGTAYYGYTF,TGCAGTGCTACCGGGACAGCCTACTATGGCTACACCTTC
NA,TRBD1,TRBJ2-7,TRBV28,CASSYWTGENEQYF,TGTGCCAGCAGCTACTGGACAGGGGAAAACGAGCAGTACTTC